The T cell receptor (beta chain) described here comes from a study of blood T cell repertoires in COVID-19. Original processing methods: Amplification of reference gene primers was used by the study to estimate nucleated cell counts. This table comes from immunoSEQ multiplex PCR, and its TCRdb copy is limited to in-frame clones, with some not included. V and J calls and clone size are as listed in that table; D and trimming were resolved from the DNA. Of 60,000 or so clones in the sample, over 70% are singletons; the top ten hold roughly 10%. Enrollment of patients from Seattle took place during active infection, with longitudinal follow-up. Germline trimming cut 5 bases from V and 1 base from J; bases unmatched to any gene: 9. This CDR3 has 16 residues. From germline, CDR1 is LGHNA and CDR2 YSLEER.

The TCR originated in a man aged 30 to 39 with COVID-19, enrolled during active disease. V is TRBV4-3 and J is TRBJ2-3; 7 bases agree with TRBD2. Sequencing was done on a sample of peripheral blood. CDR3 bases: TGCGCCAGCAGCACCTCCGGGACTACTCGCACAGATACGCAGTATTTT. Its protein product is CASSTSGTTRTDTQYF.